The rows below give T cell receptor beta chains drawn from one sample of a study of T-cell memory formation after mild COVID-19. One entry per CDR3 protein, called by TCRdb with MiXCR from the 5' RACE reads. The sample lists tens of thousands of distinct CDR3 sequences, about 13% occurring once. Sequenced material: PBMCs or a T cell subset sorted from them (not recorded which). The receptors stem from an adult woman who had mild COVID-19 (a few samples of this study predate the infection). Cell type and time point are not known. Both conserved end residues are part of each CDR3. Fields, in order: clone size, J gene, D gene, V gene, CDR3 protein, CDR3 DNA. The D gene is left open where the match is weak. The size entry is marked missing in some rows and otherwise reads once, few, many or a size class.

.,TRBJ2-3,.,TRBV7-2,CASSPSGYTDTQYF,TGTGCCAGCAGCCCCAGCGGGTACACAGATACGCAGTATTTT
.,TRBJ2-7,.,TRBV20-1,CSARDATQLGGYEQYF,TGCAGTGCTAGAGATGCGACACAACTTGGCGGGTACGAGCAGTACTTC
few,TRBJ2-2,.,TRBV7-9,CASSRPLGELFF,TGTGCCAGCAGCCGCCCCCTTGGGGAGCTGTTTTTT
few,TRBJ1-1,.,TRBV5-6,CASRTQGFTEAFF,TGTGCCAGCAGGACCCAGGGTTTTACTGAAGCTTTCTTT
.,TRBJ1-5,.,TRBV7-2,CASSTKRDTGNQPQHF,TGTGCCAGCAGCACAAAGAGGGACACGGGCAATCAGCCCCAGCATTTT
few,TRBJ2-1,TRBD2,TRBV29-1,CSGAGTSGRALGYNEQFF,TGCAGCGGAGCCGGTACTAGCGGGAGGGCCCTGGGTTACAATGAGCAGTTCTTC
.,TRBJ1-5,TRBD1,TRBV28,CASRLGQGAVNQPQHF,TGTGCCAGCAGGCTCGGGCAGGGGGCCGTCAATCAGCCCCAGCATTTT
.,TRBJ1-2,TRBD1,TRBV29-1,CSARTGGLDGYTF,TGCAGCGCCCGGACAGGGGGTCTCGATGGCTACACCTTC
.,TRBJ2-3,.,TRBV15,CATSSYHEEDTQYF,TGTGCCACCAGCTCCTACCATGAGGAAGATACGCAGTATTTT
.,TRBJ2-1,.,TRBV7-9,CASSPSGGEDYNEQFF,TGTGCCAGCAGCCCATCAGGGGGGGAGGACTACAATGAGCAGTTCTTC
few,TRBJ2-2,TRBD1,TRBV12-3/TRBV12-4,CASRPGTANTGELFF,TGTGCCAGCAGGCCCGGGACAGCGAACACCGGGGAGCTGTTTTTT
few,TRBJ2-2,.,TRBV4-2,CASSQLTGELFF,TGTGCCAGCAGCCAATTAACCGGGGAGCTGTTTTTT
.,TRBJ2-5,.,TRBV12-3/TRBV12-4,CASGGETQYF,TGTGCCAGTGGGGGAGAGACCCAGTACTTC
few,TRBJ1-1,TRBD1,TRBV6-5,CASSYSSSATGANTEAFF,TGTGCCAGCAGTTACTCGAGCTCGGCGACAGGGGCAAACACTGAAGCTTTCTTT
few,TRBJ2-3,TRBD2,TRBV3-1,CASSQDFLAGDTDTQYF,TGTGCCAGCAGCCAAGATTTTCTAGCGGGAGACACAGATACGCAGTATTTT
.,TRBJ1-5,.,TRBV5-5,CASSLDLSNQPQHF,TGTGCCAGCAGCCTGGACTTAAGCAATCAGCCCCAGCATTTT
.,TRBJ2-7,TRBD2,TRBV9,CASSVESGRTYEQYF,TGTGCCAGCAGCGTAGAGAGCGGGAGGACCTACGAGCAGTACTTC
few,TRBJ1-5,.,TRBV7-9,CASSSPGNQPQHF,TGTGCCAGCAGCTCTCCGGGAAATCAGCCCCAGCATTTT
.,TRBJ2-3,TRBD2,TRBV27,CASSPKTSGGFTDTQYF,TGTGCCAGCAGTCCCAAGACTAGCGGGGGCTTCACAGATACGCAGTATTTT
few,TRBJ2-7,TRBD2,TRBV5-1,CASSLETSGGIKGGHF,TGCGCCAGCAGCTTGGAGACTAGCGGGGGAATAAAGGGAGGTCACTTC
.,TRBJ2-3,TRBD2,TRBV5-1,CASSQGLAGASADTQYF,TGCGCCAGCAGCCAGGGACTAGCGGGAGCAAGCGCAGATACGCAGTATTTT
few,TRBJ2-2,TRBD1,TRBV7-9,CASSTWYRGNTGELFF,TGTGCCAGCAGCACCTGGTACAGGGGGAACACCGGGGAGCTGTTTTTT
few,TRBJ1-5,TRBD1,TRBV20-1,CSARAQGVYSNQPQHF,TGCAGTGCTAGAGCCCAGGGGGTTTATAGCAATCAGCCCCAGCATTTT
.,TRBJ2-7,TRBD1,TRBV7-9,CASSTGTGRHEQYF,TGTGCCAGCAGCACCGGGACAGGGCGCCACGAGCAGTACTTC
.,TRBJ2-7,.,TRBV7-2,CASSLGGFHEQYF,TGTGCCAGCAGCTTAGGGGGGTTCCACGAGCAGTACTTC
many,TRBJ2-7,TRBD1,TRBV6-5,CASSLWTGSGEQYF,TGTGCCAGCAGTTTGTGGACAGGCTCGGGAGAGCAGTACTTC
.,TRBJ2-6,.,TRBV4-3,CSSSQGKDLGANVLTF,TGCTCCAGCAGCCAAGGAAAGGATTTGGGGGCCAACGTCCTGACTTTC
few,TRBJ2-7,TRBD1,TRBV29-1,CSVLGQGWGEQYF,TGCAGCGTTCTAGGACAGGGGTGGGGCGAGCAGTACTTC
.,TRBJ1-1,.,TRBV7-9,CASSLGTNTEAFF,TGTGCCAGCAGCTTAGGGACCAACACTGAAGCTTTCTTT